Following are 9 T cell receptor beta chains from one sample sequenced in a study of memory CD4+ T cells and cytomegalovirus serostatus. The table came from immunoSEQ multiplex PCR; TCRdb's copy has only in-frame clones and leaves some out. Altogether around 50,000 clones are present, about three quarters being singletons, with the ten largest covering 0.8% to 1.2%. Single viable CD3+CD4+CD8-CD45RO+ cells were sorted as the memory CD4+ T cells. The sequenced sample was memory CD4+ T cells from blood. Receptors were obtained from an adult in good health and CMV-seronegative.

This clone has more than one count but fewer than ten. The rearrangement uses TRBV30 and TRBJ1-3; 10 bases fit TRBD1. The CDR3 is 15 amino acids. Per germline, CDR1 GTSNPN and CDR2 SVGIG (reference sequence). V shed 2 bases and J 2 bases; nucleotides not matched to a gene: 3. This CDR3 reads CAWSPGTGAGNTIYF. The DNA of the CDR3 is TGTGCCTGGAGTCCCGGGACAGGGGCTGGAAACACCATATATTTT.

The chain employs TRBV5-1 and TRBJ2-1, with 9 bases identical to TRBD2. CDR1 SGHRS and CDR2 YFSETQ come from the germline V gene. Trimming took 4 bases from V and 6 from J; bases not matched to a gene: 17. The CDR3 runs 18 residues. CDR3 nucleotides: TGCGCCAGCAGCCGCTACACCGGAGGTAGCGGGAGTTTCAATGAGCAGTTCTTC. It specifies CASSRYTGGSGSFNEQFF.

In this sample, this clone is medium-sized. The chain links TRBV6-1 to TRBJ2-7; D remains ambiguous. CDR3 length equals 11 residues. Germline V lookup: CDR1 MNHNS, CDR2 SASEGT. Trimming cost V 5 bases and J 4 bases, with 6 bases left between them. The CDR3 bases are TGTGCCAGCAGTCAAGTATACGAGCAGTACTTC. Protein: CASSQVYEQYF.

This clone was found once. V usage is TRBV15 and J usage is TRBJ1-5; D perhaps matches TRBD1 (6 bases). This CDR3 is built from 17 residues. The ends were cut back, 1 base at V and 1 base at J, with 14 bases in the middle. Per the germline V gene, CDR1 is LNHNV and CDR2 is YYDKDF (reference sequence). CDR3 sequence (DNA): TGTGCCACCAGCAGAGCTCCGGGACACAGCAGCAATCAGCCCCAGCATTTT. Protein sequence: CATSRAPGHSSNQPQHF. Supplemented by reference TRBV15 and TRBJ1-5, the full variable domain reads DAMVIQNPRYQVTQFGKPVTLSCSQTLNHNVMYWYQQKSSQAPKLLFHYYDKDFNNEADTPDNFQSRRPNTSFCFLDIRSPGLGDTAMYLCATSRAPGHSSNQPQHFGDGTRLSIL.

This clone was recorded once. The CDR3 sequence: CASSLVGTGYYEQYF. Here the CDR3 DNA reads TGTGCCAGCAGTTTGGTTGGGACAGGGTACTACGAGCAGTACTTC. The chain recombines TRBV27 with TRBJ2-7; 9 bases are shared with TRBD1. The CDR3 loop spans 15 amino acids. Trimming took 3 bases from V and 3 from J; bases not matched to a gene: 6. Germline CDR1 and CDR2: MNHEY and SMNVEV (reference sequence).

This sequence joins TRBV7-2 and TRBJ1-2; tentatively, D is TRBD1 (5 bases). Trimming cost V 0 bases and J 8 bases, with 13 bases left between them. Germline loops: CDR1 SGHTA, CDR2 FQGNSA. This CDR3 comprises 14 residues. Here the CDR3 DNA reads TGTGCCAGCAGCTTAGCAACAGGCCCTAGGGGCTACACCTTC. This encodes CASSLATGPRGYTF.

The rearrangement links TRBV9 to TRBJ1-3; D call uncertain. The CDR3 totals 17 residues. The V end was cut by 0 bases, the J end by 0 bases, with 13 bases between. Germline V lookup: CDR1 SGDLS, CDR2 YYNGEE. The CDR3 sequence is CASSVGGRPSSGNTIYF. DNA of the CDR3: TGTGCCAGCAGCGTAGGTGGCAGGCCATCCTCTGGAAACACCATATATTTT.

CDR3 nucleotide sequence: TGTGCCACCAGCAGTCTTCAGGGTTTTAACTATGGCTACACCTTC. It yields the protein CATSSLQGFNYGYTF. The V call is TRBV15, the J call TRBJ1-2, with D perhaps matching TRBD1 (5 bases). Germline CDR1 is LNHNV and CDR2 is YYDKDF (reference sequence). This CDR3 spans 15 amino acids. Trimming cost V 3 bases and J 1 base, with 12 bases left between them.

This clone appeared once. J is TRBJ1-1 and V is TRBV18, with D perhaps matching TRBD1 (6 bases). Germline V gives CDR1 KGHSH, CDR2 LQKENI. The length of the CDR3 is 16 residues. The V end was cut by 0 bases, the J end by 10 bases, with 21 bases between. The CDR3, as DNA: TGTGCCAGCTCACCACCGGAGAGGGGGGCTGGCGTAGGAGCTTTCTTT. Translating it yields CASSPPERGAGVGAFF.